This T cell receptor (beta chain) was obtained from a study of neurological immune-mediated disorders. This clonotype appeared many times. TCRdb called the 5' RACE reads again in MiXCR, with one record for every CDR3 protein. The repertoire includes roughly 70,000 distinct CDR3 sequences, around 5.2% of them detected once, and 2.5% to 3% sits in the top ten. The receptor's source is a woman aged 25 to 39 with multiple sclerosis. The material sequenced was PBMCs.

CDR3 in amino acids: CSARGFRTGATFETDTQYF. The CDR3 DNA is TGCAGTGCTAGAGGTTTCCGGACAGGGGCCACATTTGAAACAGATACGCAGTATTTT. This chain connects TRBV20-1 to TRBJ2-3, with 9 bases lining up with TRBD1. Trimming at V came to 1 base and at J to 3 bases, leaving 17 bases not matched to a gene. This CDR3 contains 19 residues. The germline gives CDR1 DFQATT, CDR2 SNEGSKA (reference sequence).